This passage covers 8 T cell receptor beta chains from one sample sequenced in a study of cytomegalovirus exposure and HLA in healthy donors (dated by TCRdb to the late 2010s). Library creation used the immunoSEQ multiplex PCR assay. A mixture of 60 forward primers for TCR Vbeta segments and 13 reverse primers for TCR Jbeta segments was used in the multiplex PCR. This is the immuneACCESS table as TCRdb keeps it, with only in-frame sequences that have V and J called. A part of the clones is gone; compared with another copy, unresolved V genes explain less than half, and the rest is unexplained. The sample table shows about 170,000 clones, and 75% to 80% are seen once. The ten largest clones represent more than 0.75% of the sample. Sequencing was done on a sample of PBMCs. The receptor set was obtained from a woman aged 45-65 years in good health and CMV-seropositive.

The chain combines TRBV5-1 with TRBJ1-5; 7 positions agree with TRBD1. This CDR3 is 16 amino acids long. The V segment lost 4 bases and the J segment 7 bases; nucleotides outside the gene matches: 14. Germline CDR1 is SGHRS and CDR2 is YFSETQ. The CDR3 protein is CASSPAEQGSGQPQHF. CDR3 DNA sequence: TGCGCCAGCAGCCCGGCAGAACAGGGGAGTGGGCAGCCCCAGCATTTT.

The rearrangement links TRBV5-4 to TRBJ2-1, with 13 bases lining up with TRBD2. V was pared by 1 base and J by 10 bases, with 8 bases of the junction left unmatched. The germline gives CDR1 SGHNT, CDR2 YYREEE (reference sequence). CDR3 size: 16 residues. The CDR3 region has the DNA TGTGCCAGCAGCTTGCTTGAACTAGCGGGGGGGAGGGAGCAGTTCTTC. Its protein product is CASSLLELAGGREQFF.

The J gene is TRBJ1-2, the V gene TRBV15; a possible D gene is TRBD1 (6 bases). CDR3 length equals 13 residues. The V and J ends lost 4 bases and 6 bases respectively, with 12 bases between them. Germline V CDR1 and CDR2: LNHNV, YYDKDF (reference sequence). CDR3 in amino acids: CATSIFRGNGYTF. For the CDR3, the DNA is TGTGCCACCAGCATTTTTAGGGGGAATGGCTACACCTTC. Based on the CDR3 plus reference TRBV15 and TRBJ1-2, the full variable domain is DAMVIQNPRYQVTQFGKPVTLSCSQTLNHNVMYWYQQKSSQAPKLLFHYYDKDFNNEADTPDNFQSRRPNTSFCFLDIRSPGLGDTAMYLCATSIFRGNGYTFGSGTRLTVV.

The chain uses TRBV6-1 and TRBJ2-7; D gene unclear. CDR1 is MNHNS, CDR2 SASEGT, per germline. V shed 2 bases and J shed 3 bases, with 5 bases lying between them. CDR3 length equals 12 residues. The CDR3 region is CASSEILYEQYF. In nucleotides, the CDR3 is TGTGCCAGCAGTGAAATTCTCTACGAGCAGTACTTC.

The chain carries TRBV7-6 and TRBJ1-4; the D gene is possibly TRBD1 (6 bases). Germline V CDR1 and CDR2: SGHVS, FNYEAQ. V lost 3 bases, J lost 7 bases, and 15 bases lay in between. The CDR3 sequence is 15 residues long. This CDR3 is CASSLLRGSAEKLFF. The CDR3 region has the DNA TGTGCCAGCAGCTTGCTCAGGGGATCCGCTGAAAAACTGTTTTTT.

This chain uses TRBV19 with TRBJ1-5, with D perhaps TRBD1 (6 bases). The CDR3 consists of 16 residues. The germline V and J ends were trimmed by 5 bases and 4 bases, with 18 bases remaining between them. The germline V gene encodes CDR1 LNHDA and CDR2 SQIVND (reference sequence). DNA of the CDR3: TGTGCCAGTAGTCCCGGGGGAGGGGGAAGAAATCAGCCCCAGCATTTT. Amino acid sequence: CASSPGGGGRNQPQHF.

DNA of the CDR3: TGTGCCAGTAGTTCGAGAGGGGAGACCCAGTACTTC. This sequence encodes CASSSRGETQYF. This sequence joins TRBV19 and TRBJ2-5, with D possibly being TRBD2 (5 bases). The CDR3 has 12 amino acids. The germline gives CDR1 LNHDA, CDR2 SQIVND (reference sequence). The V end lost 5 bases, the J end lost 5 bases, and 9 bases lay between the germline ends.

This clone was counted between two and nine times. J is TRBJ1-4 and V is TRBV7-9, with D tentatively TRBD1 (5 bases). Germline CDR1 and CDR2: SEHNR and FQNEAQ (reference sequence). CDR3 size: 13 residues. V lost 10 bases and J 7 bases, leaving 16 bases between the germline ends. CDR3 sequence reads: CATKSREVEKLFF. CDR3 nucleotides: TGTGCCACTAAAAGCAGGGAGGTTGAAAAACTGTTTTTT. Full variable domain (remainder filled in from reference TRBV7-9 and TRBJ1-4): DTGVSQNPRHKITKRGQNVTFRCDPISEHNRLYWYRQTLGQGPEFLTYFQNEAQLEKSRLLSDRFSAERPKGSFSTLEIQRTEQGDSAMYLCATKSREVEKLFFGSGTQLSVL.